A selection of T cell receptor beta chains follows, all from one sample in a study of cytomegalovirus exposure and HLA in healthy donors. TCRdb's table, derived via immunoSEQ multiplex PCR, lists solely in-frame clones and lacks some. The sample lists 110,000 to 150,000 clones, approximately 94% occurring once. Specimen: PBMCs. Every receptor here comes from a man aged 18 to 35 in good health and CMV-seropositive. CDR3s include the opening cysteine and the closing phenylalanine or tryptophan. A D gene is named only where the DNA matches it firmly. Some rows mark clone size as missing; the rest say once, few, many or name a class of expanded clone.

TRBV10-3	-	-	TRBJ2-5	13	TGTGCCATCAGTGGCCGGGGAAGGGAGACCCAGTACTTC	CAISGRGRETQYF
TRBV5-1	-	-	TRBJ2-5	15	TGCGCCAGCAGCTCTGGGCGGGGTGTCAGAGAGACCCAGTACTTC	CASSSGRGVRETQYF
TRBV2	-	-	TRBJ2-1	16	TGTGCCAGCAGTGAAAGAGCGGCGAGCTCCTACAATGAGCAGTTCTTC	CASSERAASSYNEQFF
TRBV29-1	-	-	TRBJ2-3	13	TGCAGCGTTGTCGGGTCTTCAGGGGATACGCAGTATTTT	CSVVGSSGDTQYF
TRBV7-6	-	-	TRBJ2-7	13	TGTGCCAGCAGCTTACAGGGGCCCTACGAGCAGTACTTC	CASSLQGPYEQYF
TRBV5-1	-	TRBD2	TRBJ2-5	15	TGCGCCAGCAGTCCCGGACTAGCGGGAGTTGAGACCCAGTACTTC	CASSPGLAGVETQYF
TRBV4-2	-	TRBD2	TRBJ2-1	15	TGTGCCAGCAGCCAGGGGACTAGCGAGAACAATGAGCAGTTCTTC	CASSQGTSENNEQFF
TRBV29-1	-	TRBD2	TRBJ2-5	13	TGCAGCGTTGCGGGACTAGCCGGGGAGACCCAGTACTTC	CSVAGLAGETQYF
TRBV28	-	-	TRBJ2-6	15	TGTGCCAGCAGTAGAGAAGGAGCCGGGGCCAACGTCCTGACTTTC	CASSREGAGANVLTF
TRBV27	-	TRBD1	TRBJ1-2	15	TGTGCCAGCAGTTTAGCCGGGACAGGCTTGGGGGGCTACACCTTC	CASSLAGTGLGGYTF
TRBV28	-	TRBD1	TRBJ2-5	15	TGTGCCAGCAGTTTATCAAGGGGGCGCGGGGAGACCCAGTACTTC	CASSLSRGRGETQYF
TRBV4-1	-	-	TRBJ2-7	18	TGCGCCAGCAGCCAAGAATTAGAGGGAGGCGGGTACTCCTACGAGCAGTACTTC	CASSQELEGGGYSYEQYF
TRBV29-1	-	TRBD1	TRBJ2-2	16	TGCAGCGCCAAGACAGGGGGCTCCACCAACACCGGGGAGCTGTTTTTT	CSAKTGGSTNTGELFF
TRBV6-5	once	TRBD1	TRBJ2-7	13	TGTGCCAGCAGTCCCACAGGGGCTTACGAGCAGTACTTC	CASSPTGAYEQYF
TRBV18	-	-	TRBJ2-2	15	TGTGCCAGCTCACCACCGGGCAGGGCCACCGGGGAGCTGTTTTTT	CASSPPGRATGELFF
TRBV7-9	-	-	TRBJ1-1	12	TGTGCCAGCAGCTTAACGAGTGCGGAAACTTTCTTT	CASSLTSAETFF
TRBV5-6	-	-	TRBJ1-2	13	TGTGCCAGCAGCTTGTTCAGGGAGGGGGGCTACACCTTC	CASSLFREGGYTF
TRBV9	-	-	TRBJ1-3	17	TGTGCCAGCAGCGTAGGCGGGACCGTAAACTCTGGAAACACCATATATTTT	CASSVGGTVNSGNTIYF
TRBV14	-	TRBD2	TRBJ2-3	23	TGTGCCAGCAGCCAAGGCAGGGGCGCGATGGGACTAGCGGGAGAGTGGGGCCCAGATACGCAGTATTTT	CASSQGRGAMGLAGEWGPDTQYF
TRBV2	few	TRBD1	TRBJ1-2	16	TGTGCCAGCAGGAAAGAAACAGGGGTCCCTAACTATGGCTACACCTTC	CASRKETGVPNYGYTF
TRBV9	-	-	TRBJ2-1	17	TGTGCCAGCAGCTCATTTATCACTAGCCGCTCCTACAATGAGCAGTTCTTC	CASSSFITSRSYNEQFF
TRBV4-1	-	-	TRBJ2-7	16	TGCGCCAGCAGCCAAGAAGGTAGAGGTTCGTCCTACGAGCAGTACTTC	CASSQEGRGSSYEQYF
TRBV6-5	-	-	TRBJ2-3	15	TGTGCCAGCAGTTACTCAGACAGCCGAGTAGATACGCAGTATTTT	CASSYSDSRVDTQYF
TRBV5-3	-	-	TRBJ2-3	15	TGTGCCAGAAGCTTGCCTTTTCTAGCGACAGATACGCAGTATTTT	CARSLPFLATDTQYF
TRBV7-9	-	TRBD2	TRBJ2-7	15	TGTGCCAGCAGCGGCGGGAGGTCCTCTTTTTACGAGCAGTACTTC	CASSGGRSSFYEQYF
TRBV2	-	-	TRBJ1-5	14	TGTGCCAGCAGTGAGGGGGAGGTTCGGCAGCCCCAGCATTTT	CASSEGEVRQPQHF
TRBV2	-	TRBD1	TRBJ2-5	12	TGTGCCAGTACGGACAGGGGAGAGACCCAGTACTTC	CASTDRGETQYF
TRBV4-2	-	TRBD2	TRBJ2-7	16	TGTGCCAGCAGCCATGGGGGGGCTAGCGGGCACTACGAGCAGTACTTC	CASSHGGASGHYEQYF
TRBV5-1	-	-	TRBJ2-2	15	TGCGCCAGCAGGTCCGGGAGTCCGAACACCGGGGAGCTGTTTTTT	CASRSGSPNTGELFF
TRBV5-6	-	TRBD2	TRBJ2-5	15	TGTGCCAGCAGCGCCGGGACTAGCGGACGCGAGACCCAGTACTTC	CASSAGTSGRETQYF
TRBV7-9	-	-	TRBJ1-2	15	TGTGCCAGCAGCATACGACTCAAAGGGGACTATGGCTACACCTTC	CASSIRLKGDYGYTF
TRBV28	once	-	TRBJ2-5	15	TGTGCCAGCAGCCACGGCGGGACCCGAGTGAAGACCCAGTACTTC	CASSHGGTRVKTQYF
TRBV6-5	-	TRBD2	TRBJ2-1	16	TGTGCCAGCAGTTACTCAAGGGGACTATCAAGCAATGAGCAGTTCTTC	CASSYSRGLSSNEQFF
TRBV5-6	-	TRBD2	TRBJ2-1	11	TGTGCCAGCAGCCTTAGCGGGACTCGGTTCTTC	CASSLSGTRFF
TRBV28	-	-	TRBJ1-5	15	TGTGCCAGCAGACCGACAGCTTATAGCAATCAGCCCCAGCATTTT	CASRPTAYSNQPQHF
TRBV13	-	TRBD1	TRBJ1-2	16	TGTGCCAGCAGCTTAGAGGGACAGGGGGCTAACTATGGCTACACCTTC	CASSLEGQGANYGYTF
TRBV9	-	TRBD2	TRBJ2-3	14	TGTGCCAGCAGCGGGGCGGGGGAAACAGATACGCAGTATTTT	CASSGAGETDTQYF